This TCR beta chain was recorded in a study of shared clonotypes between healthy human individuals. The authors distributed each subset's genomic DNA evenly over several immunoSEQ plates. Profiled with immunoSEQ multiplex PCR; TCRdb holds only in-frame clones, not every one. The repertoire holds over 750,000 clones, roughly 96% seen once, with about 0.22% in the top ten. CD45RO negativity and positive selection for CCR7 defined naive CD8 cells, a population that excluded terminally differentiated effector memory CD45RA+ cells. This CDR3 contains 14 residues. V was trimmed by 1 base and J by 3 bases, leaving 6 bases between them. Germline CDR1 reads SGHDN; CDR2 reads FVKESK.

The sequence came from a man between 25 and 39 years old in good health. The sample taken for sequencing was naive CD8+ T cells sorted from blood. V and J are TRBV14 and TRBJ2-2, with a possible D match to TRBD2 (5 bases). The CDR3 DNA follows: TGTGCCAGCAGCCAAGCGGGGTACACCGGGGAGCTGTTTTTT. Amino acids: CASSQAGYTGELFF.